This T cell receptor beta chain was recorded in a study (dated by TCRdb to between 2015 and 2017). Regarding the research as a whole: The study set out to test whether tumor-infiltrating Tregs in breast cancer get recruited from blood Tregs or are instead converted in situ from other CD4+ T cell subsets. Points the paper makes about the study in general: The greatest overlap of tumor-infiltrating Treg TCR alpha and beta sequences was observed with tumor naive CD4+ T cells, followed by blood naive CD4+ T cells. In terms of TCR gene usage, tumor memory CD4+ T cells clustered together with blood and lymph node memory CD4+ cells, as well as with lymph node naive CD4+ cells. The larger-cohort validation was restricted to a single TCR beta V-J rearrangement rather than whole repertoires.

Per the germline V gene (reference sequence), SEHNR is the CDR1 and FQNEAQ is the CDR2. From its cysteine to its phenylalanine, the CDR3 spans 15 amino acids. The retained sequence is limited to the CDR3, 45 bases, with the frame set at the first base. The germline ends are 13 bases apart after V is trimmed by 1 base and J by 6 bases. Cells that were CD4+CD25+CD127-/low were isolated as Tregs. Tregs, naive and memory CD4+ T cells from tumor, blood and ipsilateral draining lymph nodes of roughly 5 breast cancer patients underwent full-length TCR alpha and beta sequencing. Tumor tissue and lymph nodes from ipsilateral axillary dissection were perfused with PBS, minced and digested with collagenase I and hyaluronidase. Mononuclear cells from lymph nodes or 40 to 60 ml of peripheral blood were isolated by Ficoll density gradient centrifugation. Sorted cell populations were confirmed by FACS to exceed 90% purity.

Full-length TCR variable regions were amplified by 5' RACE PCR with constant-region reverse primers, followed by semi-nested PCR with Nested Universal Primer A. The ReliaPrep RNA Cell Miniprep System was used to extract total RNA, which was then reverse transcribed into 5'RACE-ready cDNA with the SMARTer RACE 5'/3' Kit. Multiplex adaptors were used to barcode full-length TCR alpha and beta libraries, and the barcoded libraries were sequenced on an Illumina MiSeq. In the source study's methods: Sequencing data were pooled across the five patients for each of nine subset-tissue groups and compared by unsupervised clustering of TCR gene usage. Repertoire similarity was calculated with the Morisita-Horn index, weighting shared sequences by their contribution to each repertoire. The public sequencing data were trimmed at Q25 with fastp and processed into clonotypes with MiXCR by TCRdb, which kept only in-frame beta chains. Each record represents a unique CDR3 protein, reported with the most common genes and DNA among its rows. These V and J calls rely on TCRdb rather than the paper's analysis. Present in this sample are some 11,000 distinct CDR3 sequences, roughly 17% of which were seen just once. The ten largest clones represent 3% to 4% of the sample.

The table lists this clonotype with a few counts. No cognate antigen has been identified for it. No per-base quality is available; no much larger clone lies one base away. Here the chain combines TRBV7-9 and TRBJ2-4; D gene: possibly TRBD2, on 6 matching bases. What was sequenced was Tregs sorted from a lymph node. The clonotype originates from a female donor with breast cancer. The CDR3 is CASSLDGGGGNIQYF. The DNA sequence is TGTGCCAGCAGCTTAGACGGGGGAGGCGGAAACATTCAGTACTTC.